The 26 T cell receptor beta chains below were found in one sample sequenced in a study of cytomegalovirus exposure and HLA in healthy donors (dated by TCRdb to about 2017). The library was prepared using the immunoSEQ multiplex PCR assay. For the multiplex PCR, a mixture combining 60 forward primers for TCR Vbeta segments and 13 reverse primers for TCR Jbeta segments was used. TCRdb's version of the immuneACCESS table is confined to in-frame rearrangements and falls short of the full clone set. An unresolved V gene accounts for under half of the shortfall where checked; the remainder is of unknown origin. In this sample the table shows about 140,000 clones, about 80% of which occur a single time. The ten largest account for about 2.5% of the sample. The sample comprised PBMCs. Receptor source: a woman younger than 35 in good health and CMV-seropositive.

The rearrangement links TRBV15 to TRBJ1-2; 7 nucleotides match TRBD1. The trim removed 0 bases at V and 3 bases at J, leaving 4 bases unmatched. The CDR3 is 15 residues long. Germline V gene sequence: CDR1 LNHNV, CDR2 YYDKDF (reference sequence). CDR3 protein: CATSRDRGSYYGYTF. CDR3 sequence (DNA): TGTGCCACCAGCAGAGACAGGGGGTCGTACTATGGCTACACCTTC. The full variable domain, in which reference TRBV15 and TRBJ1-2 provide the parts outside the CDR3, is DAMVIQNPRYQVTQFGKPVTLSCSQTLNHNVMYWYQQKSSQAPKLLFHYYDKDFNNEADTPDNFQSRRPNTSFCFLDIRSPGLGDTAMYLCATSRDRGSYYGYTFGSGTRLTVV.

CDR3 protein: CASSSFRGGTGLPTNEKLFF. The CDR3 DNA reads TGTGCCAGCAGTTCTTTCCGAGGGGGGACAGGGTTACCAACTAATGAAAAACTGTTTTTT. The chain carries TRBV27 and TRBJ1-4; 9 bases agree with TRBD1. The CDR3 sequence is 20 residues long. V lost 4 bases and J lost 0; bases outside the gene matches: 15. Germline-derived CDR1 and CDR2 are MNHEY and SMNVEV (reference sequence).

J is TRBJ2-2 and V is TRBV5-1; TRBD2 aligns across 11 bases. This CDR3 has 18 residues. Per germline, CDR1 SGHRS and CDR2 YFSETQ. Trimming cost V 4 bases and J 0 bases; bases outside gene matches: 8. The CDR3 spells CASSRRLAGGPNTGELFF. Written as DNA, the CDR3 is TGCGCCAGCAGCCGCCGGCTAGCGGGGGGCCCGAACACCGGGGAGCTGTTTTTT.

The rearrangement links TRBV30 to TRBJ1-2; D not resolved. The V gene's germline CDR1 is GTSNPN and CDR2 SVGIG (reference sequence). V lost 1 base and J lost 2, with 5 bases in between. The CDR3 extends over 12 amino acids. The CDR3: CAWSDRNYGYTF. The CDR3 region has the DNA TGTGCCTGGAGTGACAGAAACTATGGCTACACCTTC.

The chain uses TRBV5-1 and TRBJ2-5; no definite D call. CDR1 is SGHRS, CDR2 YFSETQ, per germline. V lost 0 bases to trimming and J lost 5 bases, with 14 bases between them. The CDR3 has 15 amino acids. The CDR3 nucleotides read TGCGCCAGCAGCTTGGAGCGTCCAAGTGGGGAGACCCAGTACTTC. It encodes CASSLERPSGETQYF.

This rearrangement joins TRBV12-5 to TRBJ1-4; possibly TRBD1 for D (5 bases). This CDR3 comprises 16 residues. Trimming shortened V by 4 bases and J by 3 bases, and 15 bases separated the two germline ends. The germline gives CDR1 LGHNT, CDR2 FRNRAP. CDR3 in DNA: TGTGCTAGTGGTTCTCAAGGGGTTGCCCCTAATGAAAAACTGTTTTTT. This encodes CASGSQGVAPNEKLFF. Drawing the rest from reference TRBV12-5 and TRBJ1-4, the complete variable domain is DARVTQTPRHKVTEMGQEVTMRCQPILGHNTVFWYRQTMMQGLELLAYFRNRAPLDDSGMPKDRFSAEMPDATLATLKIQPSEPRDSAVYFCASGSQGVAPNEKLFFGSGTQLSVL.

This clone was counted between two and nine times. This chain connects TRBV13 to TRBJ1-1; TRBD1 matches 7 bases. This CDR3 region has 14 residues. Per the germline V gene, CDR1 is PRHDT and CDR2 is FYEKMQ (reference sequence). Trimming took 6 bases from V and 1 from J; bases not matched to a gene: 5. The CDR3 reads CASRPGQPNTEAFF. CDR3 DNA sequence: TGTGCCAGCAGGCCGGGACAGCCGAACACTGAAGCTTTCTTT.

The V and J genes are TRBV6-1 and TRBJ2-7, with TRBD1 matching 9 bases. Germline V gene data show CDR1 as MNHNS and CDR2 as SASEGT. The length of the CDR3 is 14 residues. The junction had 6 bases not matched to a gene; V was cut back by 1 base and J by 8 bases. CDR3 in amino acids: CASSEGNRGQKQYF. The CDR3 coding sequence is TGTGCCAGCAGTGAAGGTAACAGGGGGCAAAAGCAGTACTTC.

This clone was found once. The chain combines TRBV2 with TRBJ2-5; 8 bases map to TRBD1. This CDR3 region has 14 residues. Germline CDR1 reads SNHLY; CDR2 reads FYNNEI. The V and J ends lost 6 bases and 1 base, in that order; junction bases with no gene match: 4. The CDR3 DNA is TGTGCCAGCAGGACAGGGGCCCTCCAAGAGACCCAGTACTTC. Encoded protein: CASRTGALQETQYF.

In this sample, this clone turned up a few times. The V and J genes are TRBV27 and TRBJ2-5; D is perhaps TRBD1 (5 bases). Germline loops: CDR1 MNHEY, CDR2 SMNVEV (reference sequence). Trimming removed 6 bases from V and 1 base from J, with 12 bases in between. This CDR3 spans 14 amino acids. DNA for the CDR3: TGTGCCAGCAGGACAGTCTGGACCCAAGAGACCCAGTACTTC. It codes for CASRTVWTQETQYF.

CDR3 loop: CASSKQGVSGANVLTF. DNA for the CDR3: TGTGCCAGCAGCAAGCAGGGGGTCTCTGGGGCCAACGTCCTGACTTTC. V usage is TRBV27 and J usage is TRBJ2-6; TRBD1 agrees at 7 bases. The CDR3 runs 16 residues. Germline CDR1 is MNHEY and CDR2 is SMNVEV (reference sequence). V was clipped by 6 bases and J by 0 bases; unmatched bases: 5.

V is TRBV5-4 and J is TRBJ1-2, with D hard to call. Trimming stripped 1 base from V and 4 bases from J, with 14 bases between. From germline, CDR1 is SGHNT and CDR2 YYREEE (reference sequence). The CDR3 consists of 15 residues. CDR3 region: CASSLKEGPSYGYTF. The DNA for the CDR3 is TGTGCCAGCAGCTTGAAGGAGGGCCCTAGCTATGGCTACACCTTC.

The chain is built from TRBV5-6 and TRBJ2-3, with TRBD2 identical over 9 bases. Germline CDR1 reads SGHDT; CDR2 reads YYEEEE. The J segment lost 3 bases and the V segment lost 0 bases, leaving 5 bases of the junction unmatched. The CDR3 is 16 amino acids. The CDR3 DNA reads TGTGCCAGCAGCTTGGGGTTAGCGGGGGTTACAGATACGCAGTATTTT. As protein: CASSLGLAGVTDTQYF.

This chain connects TRBV6-5 to TRBJ1-5, with TRBD1 as a possible D gene (5 bases). The length of the CDR3 is 13 residues. Trimming stripped 0 bases from V and 8 bases from J, with 8 bases between. Germline V gene sequence: CDR1 MNHEY, CDR2 SVGAGI. This CDR3 reads CASSYSGAEPQHF. The CDR3 DNA reads TGTGCCAGCAGTTACTCAGGGGCCGAGCCCCAGCATTTT.

The rearrangement links TRBV25-1 to TRBJ2-1, with a tentative D call TRBD2 (7 bases). V was trimmed by 8 bases and J by 15 bases, leaving 17 bases between them. From germline, CDR1 is MGHDK and CDR2 SYGVNS. The CDR3 consists of 11 residues. The CDR3 sequence: CASGDWGGVFF. CDR3 coding DNA: TGTGCCAGCGGGGATTGGGGGGGCGTGTTCTTC.

V is TRBV9 and J is TRBJ1-6, with a tentative D call TRBD1 (5 bases). V was pared by 2 bases and J by 11 bases, with 14 bases between. Germline V gene lookup returns CDR1 SGDLS and CDR2 YYNGEE. This CDR3 region has 14 residues. DNA of the CDR3: TGTGCCAGCAGCGTTGGGGCGGACCATGCACCCCTCCACTTT. It encodes CASSVGADHAPLHF.

The chain uses TRBV18 and TRBJ1-1; D is possibly TRBD1 (6 bases). There are 13 residues in the CDR3. Looked up from germline, CDR1 is KGHSH and CDR2 is LQKENI. V was trimmed by 6 bases and J by 1 base, leaving 9 bases between them. The CDR3 DNA follows: TGTGCCAGCTCCGAGGGACAGAACACTGAAGCTTTCTTT. It translates to CASSEGQNTEAFF.

The J gene is TRBJ2-5, the V gene TRBV6-1, with D possibly matching TRBD2 (7 bases). Trimming took off 4 bases at V and 2 bases at J, with 11 bases between the two ends. The CDR3 is 14 amino acids. Germline CDR1 and CDR2: MNHNS and SASEGT. CDR3 sequence reads: CASSGGGGQETQYF. The CDR3 coding sequence is TGTGCCAGCAGTGGAGGGGGGGGGCAAGAGACCCAGTACTTC.

This chain connects TRBV7-8 to TRBJ2-5; tentatively, D is TRBD1 (6 bases). The CDR3 runs to 14 residues. Trimming removed 5 bases at V and 6 bases at J, with 16 bases between. The germline V gene has CDR1 SGHVS and CDR2 FQNEAQ. The CDR3 loop reads CASSPLGGPKTQYF. In DNA, the CDR3 is TGTGCCAGCAGCCCTCTTGGGGGCCCTAAGACCCAGTACTTC.

This clone was counted only a few times. The chain employs TRBV6-6 and TRBJ1-2, with TRBD1 matching 8 bases. The CDR3 has 14 amino acids. Losses at the gene ends were 6 bases for V and 4 bases for J; bases not matched to a gene: 7. Germline V lookup: CDR1 MNHNY, CDR2 SVGAGI (reference sequence). The CDR3 region has the DNA TGTGCCAGCAGATCCACAGGGGGGCTCTATGGCTACACCTTC. Translating gives CASRSTGGLYGYTF.

The CDR3 bases are TGTGCCAGCAGTGATCGCGGGGGAGGGTTCTATGGCTACACCTTC. Protein product: CASSDRGGGFYGYTF. This sequence joins TRBV6-1 and TRBJ1-2; D is perhaps TRBD1 (5 bases). The CDR3 is 15 residues long. The ends were cut back, 3 bases at V and 4 bases at J, with 15 bases in the middle. Germline CDR1 MNHNS, CDR2 SASEGT.

V usage is TRBV10-3 and J usage is TRBJ1-5; a possible D gene is TRBD1 (5 bases). Deletions cut 4 bases from V and 0 bases from J, with 13 bases between. The germline CDR1 and CDR2 sequences are ENHRY and SYGVKD. The CDR3 totals 16 residues. CDR3 residues: CAISASQTVSNQPQHF. In nucleotides, the CDR3 is TGTGCCATCAGTGCGTCTCAGACAGTTAGCAATCAGCCCCAGCATTTT.

This chain links TRBV13 with TRBJ2-5; 7 bases agree with TRBD1. The end of the DNA is better explained by TRBJ2-7, so the J call may be wrong. From germline, CDR1 is PRHDT and CDR2 FYEKMQ (reference sequence). This CDR3 contains 18 residues. As DNA, the CDR3 is TGTGCCAGCAGCTTAGTTAGGGCCCCGACAGGGTTAGGCTACGAGCAGTACTTC. This sequence encodes CASSLVRAPTGLGYEQYF.

The chain combines TRBV7-2 with TRBJ1-1; unclear D gene. The CDR3 consists of 13 residues. Trimming left V 7 bases short and J 5 bases short, with 14 bases between. Per the germline V gene, CDR1 is SGHTA and CDR2 is FQGNSA. In DNA, the CDR3 is TGTGCCAGCACCGCCGGTTGGTGGACTGAAGCTTTCTTT. Translation: CASTAGWWTEAFF. Full variable domain (outside the CDR3, taken from reference TRBV7-2 and TRBJ1-1): GAGVSQSPSNKVTEKGKDVELRCDPISGHTALYWYRQSLGQGLEFLIYFQGNSAPDKSGLPSDRFSAERTGGSVSTLTIQRTQQEDSAVYLCASTAGWWTEAFFGQGTRLTVV.

This clone was picked up a small number of times. The V gene is TRBV29-1, the J gene TRBJ1-1, with D possibly being TRBD1 (5 bases). V was clipped by 4 bases and J by 1 base, with 13 bases between them. The CDR3 length is 14 residues. Looked up from germline, CDR1 is SQVTM and CDR2 is ANQGSEA. DNA of the CDR3: TGCAGCGTTGTACCAGGGCTAGGGAACACTGAAGCTTTCTTT. Translated: CSVVPGLGNTEAFF.

The chain links TRBV5-1 to TRBJ1-6; D call uncertain. Trimming removed 0 bases from V and 7 bases from J, with 8 bases in between. The CDR3 contains 14 residues. Germline V gene data show CDR1 as SGHRS and CDR2 as YFSETQ. This chain's CDR3 is CASSLALTNSPLHF. DNA for the CDR3: TGCGCCAGCAGCTTGGCCCTTACAAATTCACCCCTCCACTTT. The whole variable domain, filled in from reference TRBV5-1 and TRBJ1-6, reads KAGVTQTPRYLIKTRGQQVTLSCSPISGHRSVSWYQQTPGQGLQFLFEYFSETQRNKGNFPGRFSGRQFSNSRSEMNVSTLELGDSALYLCASSLALTNSPLHFGNGTRLTVT.